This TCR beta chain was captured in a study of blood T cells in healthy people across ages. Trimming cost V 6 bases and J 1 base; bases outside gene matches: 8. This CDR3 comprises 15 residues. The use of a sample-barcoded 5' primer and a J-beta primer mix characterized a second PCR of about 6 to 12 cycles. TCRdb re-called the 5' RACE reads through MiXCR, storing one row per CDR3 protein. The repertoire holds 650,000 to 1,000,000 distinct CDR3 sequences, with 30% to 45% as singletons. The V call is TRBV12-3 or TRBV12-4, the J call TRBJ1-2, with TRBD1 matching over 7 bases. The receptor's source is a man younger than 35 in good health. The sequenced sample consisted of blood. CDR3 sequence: CASRAGDSYNYGYTF. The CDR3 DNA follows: TGTGCCAGCAGGGCCGGGGACAGCTATAACTATGGCTACACCTTC.